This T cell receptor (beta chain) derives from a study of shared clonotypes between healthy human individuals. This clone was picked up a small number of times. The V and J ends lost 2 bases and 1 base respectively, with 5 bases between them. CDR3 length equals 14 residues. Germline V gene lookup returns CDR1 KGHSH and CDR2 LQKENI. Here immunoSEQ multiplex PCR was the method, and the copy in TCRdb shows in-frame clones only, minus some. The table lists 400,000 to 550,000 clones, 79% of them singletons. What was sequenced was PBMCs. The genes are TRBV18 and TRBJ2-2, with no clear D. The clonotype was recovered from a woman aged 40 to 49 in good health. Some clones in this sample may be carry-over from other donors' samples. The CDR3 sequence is CASSPTLNTGELFF. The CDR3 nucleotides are TGTGCCAGCTCACCAACACTGAACACCGGGGAGCTGTTTTTT.